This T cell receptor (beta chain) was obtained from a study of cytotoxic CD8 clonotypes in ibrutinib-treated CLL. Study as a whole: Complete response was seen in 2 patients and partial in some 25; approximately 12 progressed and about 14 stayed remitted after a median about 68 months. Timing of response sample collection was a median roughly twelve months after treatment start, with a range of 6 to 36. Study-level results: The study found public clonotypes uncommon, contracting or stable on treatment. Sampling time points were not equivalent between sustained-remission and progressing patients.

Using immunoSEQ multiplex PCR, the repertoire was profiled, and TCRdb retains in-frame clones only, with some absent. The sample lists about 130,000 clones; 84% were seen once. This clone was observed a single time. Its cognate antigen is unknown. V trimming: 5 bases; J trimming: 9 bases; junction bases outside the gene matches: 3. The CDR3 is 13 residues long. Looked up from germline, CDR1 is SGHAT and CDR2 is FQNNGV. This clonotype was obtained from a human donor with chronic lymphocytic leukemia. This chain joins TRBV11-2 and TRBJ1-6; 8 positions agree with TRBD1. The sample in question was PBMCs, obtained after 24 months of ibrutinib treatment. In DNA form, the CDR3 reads TGTGCCAGCAGCGTTGACAGGGGTTCACCCCTCCACTTT. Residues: CASSVDRGSPLHF.